A selection of T cell receptor beta chains follows, all from one sample in a study of sequential checkpoint blockade in melanoma. Only in-frame clones appear in the TCRdb table, and some are missing; sequencing was by immunoSEQ multiplex PCR. The data contain around 12,000 clones, roughly 81% of them singletons. The sample consisted of CD8+ T cells sorted from blood (inferred from file names), taken from a patient given nivolumab and ipilimumab in sequence. The receptors stem from a human donor with melanoma. The CDR3 runs from the conserved cysteine through the conserved F or W. The D gene is left open where the match is weak. Clone sizes are given selectively: once, few, many, or a class where the clone is expanded.

j_gene | d_gene | abundance | v_gene | CDR3nt | CDR3aa
TRBJ2-7 | - | - | TRBV19 | TGTGCCAGTACCGATGGGGGGTTCGAGCAGTACTTC | CASTDGGFEQYF
TRBJ2-7 | TRBD2 | - | TRBV28 | TGTGCCAGCAGTTTCCCGGGACAGGGGGGGACTAGCGGGAAGCTCGAGCAGTACTTC | CASSFPGQGGTSGKLEQYF
TRBJ2-4 | - | - | TRBV4-1 | TGCGCCAGCAGCCAACTAGCCGTACCCAAAAACATTCAGTACTTC | CASSQLAVPKNIQYF
TRBJ2-1 | - | - | TRBV7-8 | TGTGCCAGCAGCTATAGCTCCGGGACAGAGCAGTTCTTC | CASSYSSGTEQFF
TRBJ2-1 | TRBD2 | - | TRBV6-1 | TGTGCCAGCATTCTGCTAGCGGGAACTTACAATGAGCAGTTCTTC | CASILLAGTYNEQFF
TRBJ2-4 | TRBD1 | - | TRBV5-8 | TGTGCCAGCAGCTTGGGTCTTTGGACAGGGGAGGACAAAAACATTCAGTACTTC | CASSLGLWTGEDKNIQYF
TRBJ1-2 | - | - | TRBV5-6 | TGTGCCAGCAGCCCAGGGTTCAATAACCCGTATGGCTACACCTTC | CASSPGFNNPYGYTF
TRBJ2-6 | TRBD1 | - | TRBV19 | TGTGCCAGTAGCGGGACAGGGGCCTACTCTGGGGCCAACGTCCTGACTTTC | CASSGTGAYSGANVLTF
TRBJ2-1 | TRBD2 | - | TRBV11-2 | TGTGCCAGCAGCTCGGTGAGCGGGGGCCTGCCTGAGCAGTTCTTC | CASSSVSGGLPEQFF
TRBJ2-2 | - | large | TRBV9 | TGTGCCAGCAGCCCTTGGCGGGCCAAAGGGGAGCTGTTTTTT | CASSPWRAKGELFF
TRBJ2-7 | TRBD1 | - | TRBV27 | TGTGCCAGCAGACCCCAGGGACAGGGTTTTAGCGAGCAGTACTTC | CASRPQGQGFSEQYF
TRBJ1-1 | - | - | TRBV19 | TGTGCCAGTAGTTTTCGACGGGAGAACACTGAAGCTTTCTTT | CASSFRRENTEAFF
TRBJ2-3 | TRBD2 | - | TRBV7-9 | TGTGCCAGCAGCACACGGGGGGTTAGCACAGATACGCAGTATTTT | CASSTRGVSTDTQYF
TRBJ2-2 | - | - | TRBV6-4 | TGTGCCAGCAGCCCCTCCGTTGAGGCCGCGAACACCGGGGAGCTGTTTTTT | CASSPSVEAANTGELFF
TRBJ2-1 | - | few | TRBV27 | TGTGCCAGCAGCGAAGGGACTCACAATGAGCAGTTCTTC | CASSEGTHNEQFF
TRBJ2-7 | - | - | TRBV19 | TGTGCCAGTAGTATGGCTCCTTCCTACGAGCAGTACTTC | CASSMAPSYEQYF